The source of this T cell receptor (beta chain) is a study of T cell clonotyping in hematopoietic cell transplantation. Recipient blood drawn about 28 days pretransplant and days 30, 100, 180 after. Study-wide points: At the given depth, recipient repertoires were over 95% de novo clonotypes. Without cell sorting, CD4 versus CD8 contributions remain unresolved.

Deletions cut 5 bases from V and 14 bases from J, with 3 bases between. The CDR3 contains 8 residues. CDR1 SGHDN and CDR2 FVKESK come from the germline V gene. This table comes from immunoSEQ multiplex PCR, and its TCRdb copy is limited to in-frame clones, with some not included. The repertoire has 5,300 or so clones, about 26% of them found once; the top ten carry roughly 13%. This clone occurred a few times. Its cognate antigen is unknown. The specimen comprised peripheral blood mononuclear cells, sampled 180 days after allogeneic stem cell transplant. This rearrangement joins TRBV14 to TRBJ2-2; D is undetermined. The receptor was isolated from a male patient aged 40-55 years who had an allogeneic stem cell transplant from an unrelated donor, so the T cells may come from the graft donor. Some clones in this sample may be carry-over from other donors' samples. The CDR3 DNA reads TGTGCCAGCAGCGAACTGTTTTTT. It yields the protein CASSELFF.